Below, 25 T cell receptor beta chains from the same sample are listed, as sequenced in a study of molecular identifiers for immune sequencing clone quantification. TCRdb independently ran MiXCR on the PCR reads; one entry per CDR3 protein. The table has more than 450,000 distinct CDR3 sequences, about 22% seen once. The sample consisted of naive CD8+ T cells from blood, with Jurkat cell RNA spiked in. Specified subset: FACS-sorted CD8+CD4-CCR7+CD45RA+ naive T cells. Every receptor here comes from a human donor in good health. Some libraries in this study had Jurkat cell RNA spiked in.

V gene TRBV6-6 combines with J gene TRBJ2-1; TRBD2 might be the D (6 bases). Deletions cut 2 bases from V and 8 bases from J, with 10 bases between. The CDR3 consists of 13 residues. CDR1 is MNHNY, CDR2 SVGAGI, per germline (reference sequence). As DNA, the CDR3 is TGTGCCAGCAGTTACAAACTAGCCGATGAGCAGTTCTTC. Amino acids: CASSYKLADEQFF.

This clonotype was picked up many times. V usage is TRBV7-2 and J usage is TRBJ2-7; 7 bases are a match to TRBD2. Germline lookup yields CDR1 SGHTA and CDR2 FQGNSA. CDR3 size: 13 residues. V was pared by 5 bases and J by 5 bases, with 6 bases of the junction left unmatched. CDR3 nucleotides: TGTGCCAGCAGCCCGAGGGAGGGCAACGAGCAGTACTTC. Encoded protein: CASSPREGNEQYF.

This clonotype has ten or more counts. The rearrangement uses TRBV11-2 and TRBJ2-3; no firm D call. Trimming shortened V by 4 bases and J by 5 bases, and 10 bases separated the two germline ends. The germline gives CDR1 SGHAT, CDR2 FQNNGV. The CDR3 totals 13 residues. Here the CDR3 DNA reads TGTGCCAGCAGCTCCGTTGGGGAAGATACGCAGTATTTT. Amino acids: CASSSVGEDTQYF.

This clonotype was seen only a few times. CDR3 residues: CASSQDLRGIEQYF. The CDR3, as DNA: TGTGCCAGCAGCCAAGATCTGCGGGGGATAGAGCAGTACTTC. The rearrangement uses TRBV3-1 and TRBJ2-7; TRBD2 matches 7 bases. The germline gives CDR1 LGHDT, CDR2 YNNKEL (reference sequence). This CDR3 is built from 14 residues. V lost 0 bases and J lost 7; bases outside the gene matches: 6.

This clonotype was picked up a small number of times. V and J are TRBV6-2 or TRBV6-3 and TRBJ2-7, with 7 bases that match TRBD1. There are 13 residues in the CDR3. The germline gives CDR1 MNHEY, CDR2 SVGEGT. After removal of 9 bases from V and 3 bases from J, the junction contained 8 bases not matched to a gene. The CDR3 coding sequence is TGTGCCAGTACTTGGGGACAGATCTACGAGCAGTACTTC. Protein product: CASTWGQIYEQYF.

Of note for this clonotype: A junction boundary mismatches the germline segment, possibly from a read error. The V call is TRBV4-3, the J call TRBJ2-7; 7 bases align to TRBD2. Germline CDR1 reads LGHNA; CDR2 reads YSLEER. The CDR3 totals 16 residues. As DNA, the CDR3 is TGCGCCGGCAGCCAAGGGGCCCTCCGGGGGGCCTACGAGCAGTACTTC. Translation gives CAGSQGALRGAYEQYF.

This clonotype was seen ten or more times. The chain recombines TRBV7-6 with TRBJ2-2; tentative D call: TRBD1 (6 bases). Germline V gives CDR1 SGHVS, CDR2 FNYEAQ. Deletions cut 1 base from V and 4 bases from J, with 13 bases between. The CDR3 spans 16 residues. CDR3 amino acids: CASSLEPGEVTGELFF. The DNA of the CDR3 is TGTGCCAGCAGCTTAGAGCCAGGGGAAGTCACCGGGGAGCTGTTTTTT.

This clonotype has just a few counts. The chain has TRBV7-2 and TRBJ1-6; a possible D gene is TRBD1 (6 bases). The germline gives CDR1 SGHTA, CDR2 FQGNSA. V lost 4 bases, J lost 8 bases, and 12 bases lay in between. The CDR3 extends over 14 amino acids. The CDR3 is CASSSDRIYSPLHF. In DNA, the CDR3 is TGTGCCAGCAGCTCTGACAGGATCTATTCACCCCTCCACTTT.

The table lists this clonotype with a few counts. This chain uses TRBV28 with TRBJ1-2; D ambiguous. The germline gives CDR1 MDHEN, CDR2 SYDVKM. The ends were cut back, 5 bases at V and 0 bases at J, with 16 bases in the middle. This CDR3 comprises 16 residues. CDR3 coding DNA: TGTGCCAGCAGTCTCCCCCCACAGCAAACTAACTATGGCTACACCTTC. Encoded protein: CASSLPPQQTNYGYTF.

The gene calls are TRBV19 and TRBJ2-7; TRBD1 matches at 8 bases. The germline CDR1 and CDR2 sequences are LNHDA and SQIVND (reference sequence). J gave up 7 bases and V 3 bases, and 11 bases lay outside the gene matches. The CDR3 loop spans 15 amino acids. The CDR3 coding sequence is TGTGCCAGTAGTATTGGACAGGGCGCACTTTGGGAGCAGTACTTC. It is translated as CASSIGQGALWEQYF.

The chain uses TRBV6-5 and TRBJ2-1, with D perhaps matching TRBD1 (6 bases). The V gene's germline CDR1 is MNHEY and CDR2 SVGAGI. The CDR3 extends over 16 amino acids. V was pared by 4 bases and J by 2 bases, with 15 bases between. As DNA, the CDR3 is TGTGCCAGCAGTTGTTACAGGGCGAAAGCCTACAATGAGCAGTTCTTC. This encodes CASSCYRAKAYNEQFF.

This clonotype was seen many times. The chain has TRBV4-1 and TRBJ2-7; 12 nucleotides match TRBD2. Germline CDR1 and CDR2: MGHRA and YSYEKL. Trimming took 6 bases from V and 4 from J; bases not matched to a gene: 7. The CDR3 is 15 residues long. CDR3 coding DNA: TGCGCCAGCAGTTACCGACTAGCGGGAGAATACGAGCAGTACTTC. Amino acid sequence: CASSYRLAGEYEQYF.

The chain carries TRBV27 and TRBJ2-2; D tentatively fits TRBD1 or TRBD2 (5 bases each). The CDR3 has 16 residues. The ends were cut back, 1 base at V and 4 bases at J, with 13 bases in the middle. Germline lookup yields CDR1 MNHEY and CDR2 SMNVEV (reference sequence). Written as DNA, the CDR3 is TGTGCCAGCAGTTTATTAGGAGGACACCTCACCGGGGAGCTGTTTTTT. This translates into CASSLLGGHLTGELFF.

This clonotype was counted between two and nine times. This chain connects TRBV7-6 to TRBJ1-2, with D uncertain. This CDR3 is 13 amino acids long. The ends were cut back, 3 bases at V and 2 bases at J, with 7 bases in the middle. Germline CDR1 SGHVS, CDR2 FNYEAQ. CDR3 region: CASSFGKNYGYTF. The CDR3 nucleotides are TGTGCCAGCAGCTTCGGCAAAAACTATGGCTACACCTTC.

Note on this clonotype: The junction and the germline gene differ at one end; a read error may be behind it. V is TRBV9 and J is TRBJ1-1; D gene uncertain. This CDR3 contains 17 residues. Germline V lookup: CDR1 SGDLS, CDR2 YYNGEE. The CDR3 nucleotides read TGTACCAGCAGCGGACTCGTGTGGACGGACCCGAACACTGAAGCTTTCTTT. This codes for CTSSGLVWTDPNTEAFF.

The J gene is TRBJ2-7, the V gene TRBV6-2 or TRBV6-3; 9 bases align to TRBD1. Germline loops: CDR1 MNHEY, CDR2 SVGEGT. CDR3 size: 14 residues. V dropped 2 bases and J dropped 5; count of bases not matched to a gene: 4. The CDR3, as DNA: TGTGCCAGCAGTTACGTACAGGGGGCCCACGAGCAGTACTTC. Encoded protein: CASSYVQGAHEQYF.

Here the CDR3 reads CASSGILSSGANVLTF. CDR3 coding DNA: TGTGCCAGCAGCGGAATCTTGTCCTCTGGGGCCAACGTCCTGACTTTC. The chain links TRBV4-2 to TRBJ2-6; no definite D call. The CDR3 sequence is 16 residues long. Trimming stripped 5 bases from V and 0 bases from J, with 11 bases between. Germline V lookup: CDR1 LGHNA, CDR2 YNFKEQ.

In this sample, this clonotype turned up a few times. The chain joins TRBV20-1 to TRBJ1-1; D gene ambiguous. V lost 4 bases to trimming and J lost 5 bases, with 17 bases between them. This CDR3 has 14 residues. Per the germline V gene, CDR1 is DFQATT and CDR2 is SNEGSKA (reference sequence). In nucleotides, the CDR3 is TGCAGTGCTATGCGAACAAGCTCGTGGACTGAAGCTTTCTTT. It encodes CSAMRTSSWTEAFF.

There are a few counts of this clonotype. This sequence joins TRBV12-3 or TRBV12-4 and TRBJ2-7; D possibly corresponds to TRBD1 (6 bases). CDR3 size: 14 residues. V lost 6 bases and J 5 bases, leaving 17 bases between the germline ends. CDR3 sequence reads: CASSPRDIGNEQYF. CDR3 in DNA: TGTGCCAGCAGCCCCCGGGACATCGGCAACGAGCAGTACTTC.

As for this clonotype: A much larger clone lies one base from this, so it may be a read error. V is TRBV7-9 and J is TRBJ2-2; D ambiguous. The CDR3 is 14 amino acids. Looked up from germline, CDR1 is SEHNR and CDR2 is FQNEAQ (reference sequence). CDR3 loop: CASSSSLNAGELFF. The CDR3 region has the DNA TGTGCCAGCAGCTCCTCATTGAACGCCGGGGAGCTGTTTTTT.

The V and J genes are TRBV25-1 and TRBJ1-2; D may be TRBD1 (6 bases). Per germline, CDR1 MGHDK and CDR2 SYGVNS. V lost 3 bases, J lost 0 bases, and 11 bases lay in between. This CDR3 comprises 15 residues. As DNA, the CDR3 is TGTGCCAGCAGTGATCCCGACAGGCCTAACTATGGCTACACCTTC. Translation: CASSDPDRPNYGYTF.

This clonotype was detected only a few times. The V and J genes are TRBV20-1 and TRBJ1-1, with D possibly being TRBD1 (6 bases). Trimming left V 6 bases short and J 3 bases short, with 14 bases between. CDR1 DFQATT and CDR2 SNEGSKA come from the germline V gene (reference sequence). The CDR3 is 13 amino acids. The CDR3 reads CSASWTDYTEAFF. The CDR3 DNA sequence: TGCAGTGCCTCTTGGACAGACTACACTGAAGCTTTCTTT.

This clonotype was seen ten or more times. V is TRBV7-9 and J is TRBJ2-5; 7 nucleotides agree with TRBD2. Germline CDR1 and CDR2: SEHNR and FQNEAQ (reference sequence). The CDR3 extends over 16 amino acids. The ends lost 2 bases at V and 1 base at J; junction bases unmatched: 7. The DNA for the CDR3 is TGTGCCAGCAGCTTACTAGCGGATACGCCCCAAGAGACCCAGTACTTC. Translated: CASSLLADTPQETQYF.

CDR3 loop: CASSSTLAGVIRELFF. The CDR3 bases are TGTGCCAGCAGTTCAACCCTAGCGGGGGTAATCAGGGAGCTGTTTTTT. The gene calls are TRBV12-3 or TRBV12-4 and TRBJ2-2; 10 bases fit TRBD2. The CDR3 has 16 residues. V was pared by 4 bases and J by 9 bases, with 11 bases of the junction left unmatched.

The sample holds a few counts of this clonotype. The rearrangement uses TRBV6-6 and TRBJ1-5, with a weak D call TRBD1 (5 bases). Germline V gene data show CDR1 as MNHNY and CDR2 as SVGAGI (reference sequence). The V end was cut by 0 bases, the J end by 3 bases, with 12 bases between. CDR3 length equals 16 residues. The DNA of the CDR3 is TGTGCCAGCAGTTACTCCGTTCAGGGCCTCAATCAGCCCCAGCATTTT. Amino acids: CASSYSVQGLNQPQHF.